Presented here are 2 T cell receptor beta chains from one specimen sequenced in a study of blood T cell repertoires in COVID-19. The table came from immunoSEQ multiplex PCR; TCRdb's copy has only in-frame clones and leaves some out. The table shows about 110,000 clones, with about four fifths occurring only once. The material sequenced was peripheral blood. The receptor source for this set is a human donor in a cohort sampled during active COVID-19.

The chain uses TRBV30 and TRBJ1-2, with 12 bases identical to TRBD1. The V segment lost 0 bases and the J segment 3 bases; nucleotides outside the gene matches: 2. This CDR3 region has 15 residues. Germline V gene sequence: CDR1 GTSNPN, CDR2 SVGIG (reference sequence). The CDR3 bases are TGTGCCTGGAGTGTAGGGACAGGGGGCGACTATGGCTACACCTTC. Translating gives CAWSVGTGGDYGYTF. The full variable domain, its missing parts supplied by reference TRBV30 and TRBJ1-2, is SQTIHQWPATLVQPVGSPLSLECTVEGTSNPNLYWYRQAAGRGLQLLFYSVGIGQISSEVPQNLSASRPQDRQFILSSKKLLLSDSGFYLCAWSVGTGGDYGYTFGSGTRLTVV.

This chain connects TRBV3-1 (or the pseudogene TRBV3-2) to TRBJ2-7; tentative D call: TRBD2 (5 bases). The V gene's germline CDR1 is LGHDT and CDR2 YNNKEL (reference sequence). With 4 bases removed from V and 6 bases from J, the gap between germline ends came to 19 bases. This CDR3 is 15 amino acids long. CDR3 region: CASSPSVRGPCEQYV. As DNA, the CDR3 is TGTGCCAGCAGCCCCTCAGTACGGGGTCCCTGCGAGCAGTACGTC.